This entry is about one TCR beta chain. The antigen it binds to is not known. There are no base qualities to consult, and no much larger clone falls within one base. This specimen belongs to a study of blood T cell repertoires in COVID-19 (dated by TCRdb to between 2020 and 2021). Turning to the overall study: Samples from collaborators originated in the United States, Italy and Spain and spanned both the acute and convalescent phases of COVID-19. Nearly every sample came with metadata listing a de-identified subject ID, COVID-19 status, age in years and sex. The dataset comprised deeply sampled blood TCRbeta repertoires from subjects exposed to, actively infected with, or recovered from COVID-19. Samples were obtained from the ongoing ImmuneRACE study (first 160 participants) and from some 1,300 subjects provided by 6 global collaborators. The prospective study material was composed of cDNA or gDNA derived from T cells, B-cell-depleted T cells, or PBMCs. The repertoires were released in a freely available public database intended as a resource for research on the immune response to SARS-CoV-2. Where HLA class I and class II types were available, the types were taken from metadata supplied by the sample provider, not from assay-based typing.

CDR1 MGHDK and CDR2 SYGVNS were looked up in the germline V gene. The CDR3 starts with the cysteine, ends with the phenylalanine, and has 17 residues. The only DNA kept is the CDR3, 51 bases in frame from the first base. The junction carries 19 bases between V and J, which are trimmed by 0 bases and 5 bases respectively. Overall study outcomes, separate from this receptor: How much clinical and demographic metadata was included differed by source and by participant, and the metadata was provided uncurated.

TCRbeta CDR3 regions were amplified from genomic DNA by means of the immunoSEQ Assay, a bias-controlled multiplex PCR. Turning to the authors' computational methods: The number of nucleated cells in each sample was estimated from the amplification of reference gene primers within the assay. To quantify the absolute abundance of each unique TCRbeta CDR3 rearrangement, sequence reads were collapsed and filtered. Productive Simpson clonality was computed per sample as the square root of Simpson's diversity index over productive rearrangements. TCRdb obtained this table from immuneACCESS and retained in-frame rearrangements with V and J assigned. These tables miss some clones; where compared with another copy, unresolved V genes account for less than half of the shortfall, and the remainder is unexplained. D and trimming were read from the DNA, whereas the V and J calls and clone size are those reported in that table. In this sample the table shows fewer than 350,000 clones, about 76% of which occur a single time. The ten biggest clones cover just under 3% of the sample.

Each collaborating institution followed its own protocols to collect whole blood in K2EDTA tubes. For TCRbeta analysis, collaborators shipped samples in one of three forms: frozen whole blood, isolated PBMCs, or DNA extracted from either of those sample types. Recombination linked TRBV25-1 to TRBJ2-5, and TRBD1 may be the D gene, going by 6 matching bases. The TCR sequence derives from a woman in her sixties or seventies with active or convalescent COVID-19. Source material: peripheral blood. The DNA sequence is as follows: TGTGCCAGCAGTGAATATGGGATGGGGGCCGCCGGGGAGACCCAGTACTTC. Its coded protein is CASSEYGMGAAGETQYF.